The 6 T cell receptor beta chains below were found in one sample sequenced in a study of cytomegalovirus exposure and HLA in healthy donors. PCR primers comprised 60 Vbeta and 13 Jbeta primers. Repertoires were generated with immunoSEQ multiplex PCR, while TCRdb's copy carries only in-frame clones and drops some. Seen here are about 140,000 clones, 70% to 85% observed once, and the top ten hold about 1.5%. Sequenced: PBMCs. These receptors were collected from a man under 40 in good health and CMV-seropositive.

This sequence joins TRBV30 and TRBJ1-2; D gene ambiguous. The germline V and J ends were trimmed by 0 bases and 8 bases, with 16 bases remaining between them. The CDR3 length is 14 residues. Looked up from germline, CDR1 is GTSNPN and CDR2 is SVGIG (reference sequence). This CDR3 reads CAWSVPPRLRGYTF. CDR3 DNA: TGTGCCTGGAGTGTACCTCCCCGTTTGAGGGGCTACACCTTC.

The rearrangement uses TRBV2 and TRBJ1-4; 9 nucleotides line up with TRBD1. This CDR3 contains 15 residues. Germline assignment: CDR1 SNHLY and CDR2 FYNNEI. V lost 3 bases, J lost 8 bases, and 7 bases stayed unmatched. CDR3 amino acids: CASSEAGTGREKLFF. CDR3 bases: TGTGCCAGCAGTGAGGCCGGGACAGGGAGGGAAAAACTGTTTTTT.

The rearrangement joins TRBV18 to TRBJ2-1; 7 nucleotides line up with TRBD2. The CDR3 has 13 residues. Trimming cost V 5 bases and J 10 bases; bases outside gene matches: 8. Looked up from germline, CDR1 is KGHSH and CDR2 is LQKENI. CDR3: CASSAGLGKEQFF. The CDR3 coding sequence is TGTGCCAGCTCAGCTGGACTAGGCAAAGAGCAGTTCTTC.

This chain uses TRBV19 with TRBJ2-6, with a possible D match to TRBD1 (6 bases). The CDR3 is 17 residues long. Germline CDR1 is LNHDA and CDR2 is SQIVND (reference sequence). Trimming took off 6 bases at V and 1 base at J, with 16 bases between the two ends. CDR3 coding DNA: TGTGCCAGTAGCAAGGGGGTAGCTGGATCTGGGGCCAACGTCCTGACTTTC. Encoded protein: CASSKGVAGSGANVLTF.

This clone was seen once. This chain joins TRBV6-6 and TRBJ1-1; 9 bases align to TRBD1. Losses at the gene ends were 2 bases for V and 4 bases for J; bases not matched to a gene: 8. CDR1 MNHNY and CDR2 SVGAGI come from the germline V gene (reference sequence). CDR3 length equals 16 residues. The DNA for the CDR3 is TGTGCCAGCAGTTACCCCGGACAGGGGTCGAGCACTGAAGCTTTCTTT. Translating gives CASSYPGQGSSTEAFF.

This clone turned up a few times. This rearrangement joins TRBV10-3 to TRBJ1-2, with D possibly being TRBD1 (6 bases). Trimming took 8 bases from V and 8 from J, leaving 18 bases between them. The length of the CDR3 is 13 residues. The germline CDR1 and CDR2 sequences are ENHRY and SYGVKD. The CDR3 DNA reads TGTGCCATCGGGGAAGACTACCAGGGGGGCTACACCTTC. Its translation: CAIGEDYQGGYTF.